The TCR beta chain described here comes from a study of CXCR3-negative and CXCR3-positive naive CD8 T cells. Study-level points and caveats: From TRB CDR3 properties, TCR strength was inferred; surface CD5 did not differ between naive subsets.

Considering frequency, this clonotype is medium-sized. Its target is not known. The CDR3 contains 15 residues. Per germline, CDR1 MNHNY and CDR2 SVGAGI (reference sequence). 5' RACE with UMI labels generated the TRB cDNA libraries. From the 5' RACE reads, TCRdb lists one entry per CDR3 protein and no DNA. In all, the sample yields about 5,900 distinct CDR3 sequences. Sequenced sample: naive CXCR3- CD8+ T cells from blood. The sample's subset: CD45RO-CCR7+CD27+CD95- naive CD8+ T cells lacking CXCR3 (TNR3-). This chain uses TRBV6-6 with TRBJ2-7. This TCR was recovered from a human donor in good health. Some clones in this sample may be carry-over from other donors' samples. This chain's CDR3 is CASRPETGSIYEQYF.